This is a list of T cell receptor beta chains from one sample in a study of blood T cell repertoires in COVID-19. Using immunoSEQ multiplex PCR, the repertoire was profiled, and TCRdb retains in-frame clones only, with some absent. The top ten clones hold roughly 15% of a sample with 100,000 to 150,000 clones, approximately 83% of them seen once. The sequencing input was peripheral blood. These receptors came from a woman between 45 and 65 years old with acute or convalescent COVID-19. Each CDR3 is given with its conserved first and last residue. The order of the fields is J gene, clone size, D gene, V gene, CDR3 DNA, CDR3 protein. D genes are given only for firm matches. Some rows have no size entry. The others give once, few or many, or a class for an expanded clone.

>TRBJ1-2|.|.|TRBV5-6
TGTGCCAGCAGCTTGTTCTCATCGGGGGGCTACACCTTC
CASSLFSSGGYTF
>TRBJ2-3|few|.|TRBV6-2/TRBV6-3
TGTGCCAGCAGGCCTGGACTAACCCTCGGCACAGATACGCAGTATTTT
CASRPGLTLGTDTQYF
>TRBJ1-1|.|.|TRBV2
TGTGCCAGCAAGGAGGGACTCACGAACACTGAAGCTTTCTTT
CASKEGLTNTEAFF
>TRBJ1-4|.|.|TRBV6-1
TGTGCCAGCAGTGAACAAAATGAAAAACTGTTTTTT
CASSEQNEKLFF
>TRBJ1-1|.|.|TRBV5-1
TGCGCCAGCAGCTTGGCCATTAGGGGGGGAACTGAAGCTTTCTTT
CASSLAIRGGTEAFF
>TRBJ2-7|once|TRBD1|TRBV6-1
TGTGCCAGCAGTGATGACCGGGACAGCCACTACGAGCAGTACTTC
CASSDDRDSHYEQYF
>TRBJ1-2|.|.|TRBV12-3/TRBV12-4
TGTGCCAGCAGTTTAAATGAGGGTGGAGGCTACACCTTC
CASSLNEGGGYTF
>TRBJ1-3|.|.|TRBV7-9
TGTGCCAGCAGCTTAGCCAGTGGCGGGAGCTCTGGAAACACCATATATTTT
CASSLASGGSSGNTIYF
>TRBJ1-1|.|.|TRBV30
TGTGCCTGGAGCAAGAGGAACACTGAAGCTTTCTTT
CAWSKRNTEAFF
>TRBJ1-2|.|.|TRBV6-5
TGTGCCAGCACCCTAAACTATGGCTACACCTTC
CASTLNYGYTF
>TRBJ1-2|.|.|TRBV6-1
TGTGCCAGCAGTGAAGCCACTATTAGGCCCTATGGCTACACCTTC
CASSEATIRPYGYTF
>TRBJ1-2|.|.|TRBV19
TGTGCCACCGCGACAACTAACTATGGCTACACCTTC
CATATTNYGYTF
>TRBJ1-1|.|.|TRBV10-1
TGCGCCAGCAGTGAGTCAGGGGGTGTCTCTGAAGCTTTCTTT
CASSESGGVSEAFF
>TRBJ1-1|.|.|TRBV14
TGTGCCAGCAGCCAAGACCTCCTAGGACAGAAGAACACTGAAGCTTTCTTT
CASSQDLLGQKNTEAFF
>TRBJ1-1|.|TRBD1|TRBV3-1/TRBV3-2
TGTGCCAGCAGTCGGACAGGGACTGAAGCTTTCTTT
CASSRTGTEAFF
>TRBJ2-7|.|.|TRBV7-9
TGTGCCAGCAGCTTAGGTAGTAGCGGCGAGCAGTACTTC
CASSLGSSGEQYF
>TRBJ2-6|.|.|TRBV7-3
TGTGCCAGCAGCTTAATGGGGGCCCCCAGCGTCCTGACTTTC
CASSLMGAPSVLTF
>TRBJ1-1|.|.|TRBV2
TGTGCCAGCAGGGAGACCCAGCCCCTGGGTGCTTTCTTT
CASRETQPLGAFF
>TRBJ2-7|.|.|TRBV7-2
TGTGCCAGCAGCCCGCAGGCAGACTACGAGCAGTACTTC
CASSPQADYEQYF
>TRBJ1-1|.|.|TRBV11-2
TGTGCCAGCAAAGGGGGGGTTAACGTAGCTTTCTTT
CASKGGVNVAFF
>TRBJ2-1|.|TRBD1|TRBV5-1
TGCGCCAGCAGCTTGATGGGACAGGGAAACAATGAGCAGTTCTTC
CASSLMGQGNNEQFF
>TRBJ2-3|.|TRBD2|TRBV6-1
TGTGCCAGCAGTGAATTCACTAGCGGGGGCACAGATACGCAGTATTTT
CASSEFTSGGTDTQYF
>TRBJ1-2|.|TRBD1|TRBV5-1
TGCGCCAGCAGCTTGGCCGGGACAGGGGGCGCGGCTGGCTACACCTTC
CASSLAGTGGAAGYTF
>TRBJ1-1|.|TRBD1|TRBV29-1
TGCAGCGTTGAAGGGGGCCCGGGACAGGGGCCCATGAACACTGAAGCTTTCTTT
CSVEGGPGQGPMNTEAFF
>TRBJ1-1|.|.|TRBV6-1
TGTGCCAGCAGTGAAGCGGAGGGATCCACGGAAGCTTTCTTT
CASSEAEGSTEAFF
>TRBJ1-3|once|.|TRBV30
TGTGCCTGGAGGTTGGACAGATCTGGAAACACCATATATTTT
CAWRLDRSGNTIYF
>TRBJ2-1|few|.|TRBV6-5
TGTGCCAGCGACAGAAACTCCTACAATGAGCAGTTCTTC
CASDRNSYNEQFF
>TRBJ1-6|.|.|TRBV6-6
TGTGCCAGCAGTTACTCGGAGACAGATGCTTCACCCCTCCACTTT
CASSYSETDASPLHF
>TRBJ1-3|.|TRBD1|TRBV29-1
TGCAGCGTCGCCGGACAGGGGGTATCTGGAAACACCATATATTTT
CSVAGQGVSGNTIYF
>TRBJ2-2|.|TRBD1|TRBV9
TGTGCCAGCTCCGGCCTCCAGGGACAGGGGAACACCGGGGAGCTGTTTTTT
CASSGLQGQGNTGELFF
>TRBJ2-7|once|.|TRBV10-2
TGCGCCAGCAGTCGGGGGAATCCGGGGAAATCCTACGAGCAGTACTTC
CASSRGNPGKSYEQYF
>TRBJ2-1|.|TRBD2|TRBV5-6
TGTGCCAGCAGCCTCTCTAGCGGCATCAATGAGCAGTTCTTC
CASSLSSGINEQFF
>TRBJ1-6|.|TRBD1|TRBV15
TGTGCCACCAGCAGAGATGGGACAGGGCAATCACCCCTCCACTTT
CATSRDGTGQSPLHF
>TRBJ1-1|.|.|TRBV3-1/TRBV3-2
TGTGCCAGCAGCCCTCTGGCGGGGCCCATGAACACTGAAGCTTTCTTT
CASSPLAGPMNTEAFF
>TRBJ1-4|.|.|TRBV27
TGTGCCAGCGGGGGGAACGGTGAAAAACTGTTTTTT
CASGGNGEKLFF
>TRBJ1-3|.|.|TRBV5-1
TGCGCCAGCAGCCGGGGGTCCGACAGTGTCTCTGGAAACACCATATATTTT
CASSRGSDSVSGNTIYF
>TRBJ2-3|once|.|TRBV25-1
TGTGCCAGCAGTGAATATCCGGGTAAAGCAGATACGCAGTATTTT
CASSEYPGKADTQYF
>TRBJ1-5|.|.|TRBV27
TGTGCCAGCAGTGGACTTCGCAATCAGCCCCAGCATTTT
CASSGLRNQPQHF
>TRBJ2-7|.|TRBD1|TRBV18
TGTGCCAGCTCAGGACAGGGGGATACTTCCGAGCAGTACTTC
CASSGQGDTSEQYF
>TRBJ1-1|.|.|TRBV19
TGTGCCAGTAGTGCCCAAGTGGGCTCGAAGGACACTGAAGCTTTCTTT
CASSAQVGSKDTEAFF
>TRBJ1-4|.|.|TRBV27
TGTGCCAGCAGTTTGGGCAGGAATAATGAAAAACTGTTTTTT
CASSLGRNNEKLFF
>TRBJ2-7|.|.|TRBV19
TGTGCCAGTAGTATAGGGCAGGGCGCCTACGAGCAGTACTTC
CASSIGQGAYEQYF
>TRBJ1-4|.|.|TRBV2
TGTGCCAGCAGTGAATCCAGGGGATGGGGTGAAAAACTGTTTTTT
CASSESRGWGEKLFF
>TRBJ1-3|.|.|TRBV21-1
TGTGCCAGCAGCCCGGGACAGCCTTACTCTGGAAACACCATATATTTT
CASSPGQPYSGNTIYF
>TRBJ2-1|.|TRBD2|TRBV11-3
TGTGCCAGCAGCTTAGGGTTGGCGGGGGGCTACAATGAGCAGTTCTTC
CASSLGLAGGYNEQFF
>TRBJ2-2|.|TRBD1|TRBV4-1
TGCGCCAGCAGCCAAGATCCTGGGACAGGGGCAACCAACACCGGGGAGCTGTTTTTT
CASSQDPGTGATNTGELFF
>TRBJ1-2|.|TRBD1|TRBV20-1
TGCAGTGCGGGCAGGGGGCATGGCTACACCTTC
CSAGRGHGYTF
>TRBJ2-1|.|TRBD2|TRBV5-6
TGTGCCAGCAGCAGGGGACTAGACTACAATGAGCAGTTCTTC
CASSRGLDYNEQFF
>TRBJ1-5|.|.|TRBV6-5
TGTGCCAGCAGCTGGGAGGGTAATGGCAATCAGCCCCAGCATTTT
CASSWEGNGNQPQHF
>TRBJ1-2|.|.|TRBV28
TGTGCCAGCAGAAAAACGACAGGCGGCTACACCTTC
CASRKTTGGYTF
>TRBJ1-2|.|TRBD1|TRBV25-1
TGTGCCAGCAGTGAGTCTGGACAGGGTGTCTTTGGCTACACCTTC
CASSESGQGVFGYTF
>TRBJ1-1|.|.|TRBV6-5
TGTGCCAGCAGTTCCACGACAGCGCGGGCTTTCTTT
CASSSTTARAFF
>TRBJ2-1|.|TRBD2|TRBV19
TGTGCCAGTAGTATGGTGGCTAGCGGGGGGGCCGCCCATGAGCAGTTCTTC
CASSMVASGGAAHEQFF
>TRBJ2-5|.|.|TRBV20-1
TGCAGTGCTCTCGTGGAGACCCAGTACTTC
CSALVETQYF
>TRBJ2-7|.|TRBD1|TRBV2
TGTGCCAGCAGGGCCGGGACAGGGGAATCGAACGAGCAGTACTTC
CASRAGTGESNEQYF
>TRBJ2-3|.|TRBD2|TRBV10-1
TGCGCCAGCGGGGCGGGGGGCCTCAACACAGATACGCAGTATTTT
CASGAGGLNTDTQYF
>TRBJ1-1|.|.|TRBV29-1
TGCAGCGTTCCGGGGGGGAACACTGAAGCTTTCTTT
CSVPGGNTEAFF
>TRBJ2-3|.|TRBD2|TRBV24-1
TGTGCCACCAGTGACCCTTCCACTGCGGGGGGCCCAGATACGCAGTATTTT
CATSDPSTAGGPDTQYF
>TRBJ1-5|.|.|TRBV20-1
TGCAGTGCTAGTGTTGTCGGGACACGGAATCAGCCCCAGCATTTT
CSASVVGTRNQPQHF
>TRBJ2-1|.|.|TRBV9
TGTGCCAGCAGCCAGGAAGAAGTGCAGTTCTTC
CASSQEEVQFF